The present T cell receptor (beta chain) was sequenced within a study of blood T cells in healthy people across ages. General study points: When one million T cells were used, diversity estimates were thought to be underestimates. There was no known CMV status for donors, so expanded clonotype changes were possibly confounded.

The authors ran a second PCR of roughly 6 to 11 cycles using a sample-barcoded 5' primer and a J-beta primer mix. Each of the cDNA molecules was tagged by a template-switch adaptor with 12 random nucleotides. MiXCR, applied by TCRdb to the 5' RACE reads, yields one record per CDR3 protein. Found here are about 1.4 million distinct CDR3 sequences, around 55% of them singletons; the top ten hold about 6.7%. V gave up 5 bases and J gave up 10 bases; unmatched junction bases: 10. Germline-derived CDR1 and CDR2 are MNHEY and SVGAGI. The CDR3 extends over 15 amino acids. Remarks on this clonotype: Its cognate antigen is unknown.

With each sample, at least 6 micrograms of total RNA were extracted. The sequenced sample consisted of blood. This TCR came from a young man in good health. The gene calls are TRBV6-5 and TRBJ2-1, with 11 bases lining up with TRBD2. CDR3 bases: TGTGCCAGCAGTCGTCCCGGGACTAGCGGAGCCGAGCAGTTCTTC. Its translation is CASSRPGTSGAEQFF.